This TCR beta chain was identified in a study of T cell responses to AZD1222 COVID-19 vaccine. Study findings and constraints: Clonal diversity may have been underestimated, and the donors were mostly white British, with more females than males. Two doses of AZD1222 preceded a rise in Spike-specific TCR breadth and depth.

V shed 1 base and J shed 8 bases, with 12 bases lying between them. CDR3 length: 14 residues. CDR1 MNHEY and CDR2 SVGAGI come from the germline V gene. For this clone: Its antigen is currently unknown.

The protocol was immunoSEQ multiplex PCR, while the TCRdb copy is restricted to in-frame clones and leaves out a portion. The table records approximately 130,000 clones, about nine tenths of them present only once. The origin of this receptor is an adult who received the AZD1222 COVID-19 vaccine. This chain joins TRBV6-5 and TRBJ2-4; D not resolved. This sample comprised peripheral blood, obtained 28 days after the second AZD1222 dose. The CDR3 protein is CASSYYARTDIQYF. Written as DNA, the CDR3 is TGTGCCAGCAGTTACTACGCTAGAACAGACATTCAGTACTTC.